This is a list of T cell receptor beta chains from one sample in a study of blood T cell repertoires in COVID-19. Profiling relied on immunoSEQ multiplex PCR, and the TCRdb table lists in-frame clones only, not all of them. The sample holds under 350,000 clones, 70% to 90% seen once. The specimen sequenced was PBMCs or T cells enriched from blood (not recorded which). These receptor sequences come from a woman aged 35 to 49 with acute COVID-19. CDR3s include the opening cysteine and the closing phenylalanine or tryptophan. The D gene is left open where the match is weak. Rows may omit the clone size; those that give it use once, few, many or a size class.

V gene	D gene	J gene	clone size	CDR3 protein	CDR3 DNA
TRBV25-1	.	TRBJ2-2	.	CASSEFSDTNTGELFF	TGTGCCAGCAGTGAATTCAGCGATACGAACACCGGGGAGCTGTTTTTT
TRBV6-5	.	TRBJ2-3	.	CASSPPGLVNTQYF	TGTGCCAGCAGTCCACCGGGACTTGTAAATACGCAGTATTTT
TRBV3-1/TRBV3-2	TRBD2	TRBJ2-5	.	CASSLLSGGRVGTQYF	TGTGCCAGCAGCCTACTTAGCGGGGGGCGAGTTGGGACCCAGTACTTC
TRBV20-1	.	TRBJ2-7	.	CSASPAATYEQYF	TGCAGTGCTAGTCCCGCCGCGACCTACGAGCAGTACTTC
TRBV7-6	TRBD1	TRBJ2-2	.	CASSLADRVNTGELFF	TGTGCCAGCAGCTTAGCGGACAGGGTGAACACCGGGGAGCTGTTTTTT
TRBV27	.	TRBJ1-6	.	CASSLRRYNSPLHF	TGTGCCAGCAGTTTACGGAGATATAATTCACCCCTCCACTTT
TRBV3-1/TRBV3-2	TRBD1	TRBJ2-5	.	CASSPRDRGPAGAQYF	TGTGCCAGCAGCCCCCGGGACAGGGGGCCAGCAGGGGCCCAGTACTTC
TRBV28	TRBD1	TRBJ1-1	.	CASSSTGTGVTEAFF	TGTGCCAGCAGTTCAACCGGGACAGGGGTGACTGAAGCTTTCTTT
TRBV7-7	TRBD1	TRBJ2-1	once	CASSRNPGTGFGNEQFF	TGTGCTAGCAGCAGAAACCCCGGGACAGGGTTCGGTAATGAGCAGTTCTTC
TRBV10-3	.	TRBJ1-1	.	CAISESGRVNTEAFF	TGTGCCATCAGTGAGTCGGGTCGGGTGAACACTGAAGCTTTCTTT
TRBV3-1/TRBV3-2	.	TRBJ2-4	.	CASSQDRGENIQYF	TGTGCCAGCAGCCAAGATCGAGGAGAAAACATTCAGTACTTC
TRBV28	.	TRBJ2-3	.	CASSLLPASGTDTQYF	TGTGCCAGCAGTTTACTCCCGGCTAGCGGCACAGATACGCAGTATTTT
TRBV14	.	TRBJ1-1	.	CASSELSKEAFF	TGTGCCAGCAGCGAGCTCTCTAAGGAAGCTTTCTTT
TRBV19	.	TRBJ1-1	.	CASMRESNTEAFF	TGTGCCAGTATGAGAGAAAGTAACACTGAAGCTTTCTTT
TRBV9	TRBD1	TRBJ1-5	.	CASSVLPDREDQPQHF	TGTGCCAGCAGCGTCCTACCAGACAGGGAGGATCAGCCCCAGCATTTT
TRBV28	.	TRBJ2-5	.	CASHHRTNQETQYF	TGTGCCAGTCACCACCGGACTAACCAAGAGACCCAGTACTTC
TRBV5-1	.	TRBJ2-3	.	CASSLARQTTDTQYF	TGCGCCAGCAGCTTGGCTCGACAGACCACAGATACGCAGTATTTT
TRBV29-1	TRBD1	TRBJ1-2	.	CSVRTGEEYGYTF	TGCAGCGTTCGGACAGGGGAAGAATATGGCTACACCTTC
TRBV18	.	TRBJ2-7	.	CASSALGGSSYEQYF	TGTGCCAGCTCAGCGCTGGGGGGTAGCTCCTACGAGCAGTACTTC
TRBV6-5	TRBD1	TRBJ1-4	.	CASSGTGINEKLFF	TGTGCCAGTTCAGGGACAGGGATTAATGAAAAACTGTTTTTT
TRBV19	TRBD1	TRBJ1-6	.	CASSSRTGTWSPLHF	TGTGCCAGTAGTTCCCGGACAGGGACTTGGTCACCCCTCCACTTT
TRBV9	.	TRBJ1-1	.	CASSVATGQNTEAFF	TGTGCCAGCAGCGTAGCTACAGGGCAGAACACTGAAGCTTTCTTT
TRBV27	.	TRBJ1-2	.	CASRTGTSYGYTF	TGTGCCAGCAGAACCGGGACTTCGTACGGCTACACCTTC
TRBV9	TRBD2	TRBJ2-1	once	CASSAGLAAYNEQFF	TGTGCCAGCAGCGCGGGACTAGCGGCCTACAATGAGCAGTTCTTC
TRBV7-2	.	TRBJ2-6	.	CASSFTPHSSGANVLTF	TGTGCCAGCAGCTTTACTCCCCACAGCTCTGGGGCCAACGTCCTGACTTTC
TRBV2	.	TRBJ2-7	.	CASGRTARTYEQYF	TGTGCCAGCGGTAGGACAGCCCGGACCTACGAGCAGTACTTC
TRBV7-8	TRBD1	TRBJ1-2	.	CASSLGQGMGANYGYTF	TGTGCCAGCAGCTTGGGACAGGGGATGGGGGCTAACTATGGCTACACCTTC
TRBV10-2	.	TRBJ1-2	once	CASSAGPGRLRGFGYTF	TGCGCCAGCAGTGCAGGACCGGGGAGATTGAGAGGTTTTGGCTACACCTTC
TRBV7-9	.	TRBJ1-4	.	CASSLIGGYEKLFF	TGTGCCAGCAGCTTAATCGGGGGTTATGAAAAACTGTTTTTT
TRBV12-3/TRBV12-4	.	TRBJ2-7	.	CASSSSLYEQYF	TGTGCCAGCAGTTCGTCTCTCTACGAGCAGTACTTC
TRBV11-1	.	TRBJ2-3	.	CASTRGGRSSTDTQYF	TGTGCCTCCACAAGGGGGGGGCGATCTAGCACAGATACGCAGTATTTT
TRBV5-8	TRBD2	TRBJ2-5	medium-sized	CASSLGLASGETQYF	TGTGCCAGCAGCTTGGGACTAGCGTCGGGTGAGACCCAGTACTTC
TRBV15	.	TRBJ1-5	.	CATSSGDIYQPQHF	TGTGCCACCAGCAGCGGGGACATTTATCAGCCCCAGCATTTT
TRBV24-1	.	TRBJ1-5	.	CATSDSEQGRRQPQHF	TGTGCCACCAGTGATTCAGAACAGGGTCGTCGTCAGCCCCAGCATTTT
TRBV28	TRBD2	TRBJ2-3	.	CASRPYFSASGQLTDTQYF	TGTGCCAGCAGACCTTATTTCTCGGCTAGCGGACAACTCACAGATACGCAGTATTTT
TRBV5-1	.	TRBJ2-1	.	CASSLEASGYNEQFF	TGCGCCAGCAGCTTGGAGGCGTCAGGTTACAATGAGCAGTTCTTC
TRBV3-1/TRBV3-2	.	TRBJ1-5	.	CASSQRGGPQHF	TGTGCCAGCAGCCAGCGAGGGGGGCCCCAGCATTTT
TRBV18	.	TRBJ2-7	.	CASSPLQSGIGYEQYF	TGTGCCAGCTCACCGCTTCAATCAGGGATTGGGTACGAGCAGTACTTC
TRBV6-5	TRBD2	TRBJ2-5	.	CASSYSGLAGDETQYF	TGTGCCAGCAGTTACTCTGGACTAGCGGGAGATGAGACCCAGTACTTC
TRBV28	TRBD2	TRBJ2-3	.	CASSFAGVSDTQYF	TGTGCCAGCAGTTTTGCGGGAGTTTCCGATACGCAGTATTTT
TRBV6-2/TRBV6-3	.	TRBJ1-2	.	CASSYWGRFYGYTF	TGTGCCAGCAGTTACTGGGGGCGGTTCTATGGCTACACCTTC
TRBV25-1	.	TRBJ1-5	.	CASSDPASNQPQHF	TGTGCCAGCAGTGACCCTGCGAGCAATCAGCCCCAGCATTTT
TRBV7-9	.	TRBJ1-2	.	CASSLSGGEGYTF	TGTGCCAGCAGCTTGTCGGGGGGAGAAGGCTACACCTTC
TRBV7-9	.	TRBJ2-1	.	CASSLAGASNEQFF	TGTGCCAGCAGCTTAGCGGGGGCTAGCAATGAGCAGTTCTTC
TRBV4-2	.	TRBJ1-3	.	CASSQNPRVRSGNTIYF	TGTGCCAGCAGCCAAAATCCCAGGGTGCGCTCTGGAAACACCATATATTTT
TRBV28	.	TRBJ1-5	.	CASSLSGLGSNQPQHF	TGTGCCAGCAGTTTATCAGGGTTGGGAAGCAATCAGCCCCAGCATTTT